This is a list of T cell receptor beta chains from one sample in a study of shared clonotypes between healthy human individuals. The protocol was immunoSEQ multiplex PCR, while the TCRdb copy is restricted to in-frame clones and leaves out a portion. Of 950,000 to 1,300,000 clones listed, under 80% are singletons. Material for sequencing was memory CD4+ T cells sorted from blood. The receptors come from a man between 18 and 29 years old in good health. CDR3s include the opening cysteine and the closing phenylalanine or tryptophan. D genes are given only for firm matches. Only some rows state a clone size, as once, few, many or a class for expanded clones.

>TRBV6-6|TRBD1|TRBJ1-5|NA
TGTGCCAGCAGTACGGTGCGGACAGGGCCCAATCAGCCCCAGCATTTT
CASSTVRTGPNQPQHF
>TRBV10-1|TRBD1|TRBJ2-2|many
TGCGCCAGCAGTGATTTTTACAGGGGGTCCTCCGGGGAGCTGTTTTTT
CASSDFYRGSSGELFF
>TRBV2|TRBD1|TRBJ1-6|NA
TGTGCCAGCAGTGGAGACAGGGTTGCTTCACCCCTCCACTTT
CASSGDRVASPLHF
>TRBV25-1|TRBD1|TRBJ1-4|NA
TGTGCCAGCAGTGAATTAGCCGGGACAGGGTTTAATGAAAAACTGTTTTTT
CASSELAGTGFNEKLFF
>TRBV6-5|NA|TRBJ2-5|NA
TGTGCCAGCAGTTACTCTCGCGGGTATACCCAGTACTTC
CASSYSRGYTQYF
>TRBV5-1|NA|TRBJ2-5|NA
TGCGCCAGCAGCGAGCGAATCCAAGAGACCCAGTACTTC
CASSERIQETQYF
>TRBV29-1|NA|TRBJ1-1|NA
TGCAGCGCCCCGGGCAGGGGGAACACTGAAGCTTTCTTT
CSAPGRGNTEAFF
>TRBV19|NA|TRBJ1-2|NA
TGTGCCAGTAGTTCTGAGAAGGGTAACTATGGCTACACCTTC
CASSSEKGNYGYTF
>TRBV18|TRBD1|TRBJ2-5|NA
TGTGCCAGCTCACCACCGTCACAGGGGAGTCAAGAGACCCAGTACTTC
CASSPPSQGSQETQYF
>TRBV6-5|TRBD1|TRBJ1-1|few
TGTGCCAGCACTCGACAGGGCGGGTTCTCTGAAGCTTTCTTT
CASTRQGGFSEAFF
>TRBV30|NA|TRBJ2-1|NA
TGTGCCTGGAACGGGGGTAACTACAATGAGCAGTTCTTC
CAWNGGNYNEQFF
>TRBV5-1|NA|TRBJ2-1|NA
TGCGCCAGCAGCTTGGGACAGGTGTCCTACAATGAGCAGTTCTTC
CASSLGQVSYNEQFF
>TRBV5-1|NA|TRBJ2-7|NA
TGCGCCAGCAGGCCTGAGAATTCCTACGAGCAGTACTTC
CASRPENSYEQYF
>TRBV7-2|TRBD2|TRBJ2-1|few
TGTGCCAGCAGCTTAGCCGGGAGGGAGCAGTTCTTC
CASSLAGREQFF
>TRBV2|NA|TRBJ2-3|NA
TGTGCCAGCAAAGACTACCTAAGCACAGATACGCAGTATTTT
CASKDYLSTDTQYF
>TRBV4-1|NA|TRBJ2-5|once
TGCGCCAGCAGCCAAGATATTCTGAGGGGAGGAGAGACCCAGTACTTC
CASSQDILRGGETQYF
>TRBV11-2|NA|TRBJ2-1|once
TGTGCCAGCAGCTCCCTGCTAGAGCACAATGAGCAGTTCTTC
CASSSLLEHNEQFF
>TRBV5-1|NA|TRBJ1-4|NA
TGCGCCAGCAGCTTGGCGGGGGGCTTCGTTGAAAAACTGTTTTTT
CASSLAGGFVEKLFF
>TRBV10-3|NA|TRBJ1-3|NA
TGTGCCATCGTCTCCGGGGAGGCTGGAAACACCATATATTTT
CAIVSGEAGNTIYF
>TRBV14|TRBD2|TRBJ2-1|once
TGTGCCAGCAGCCATCCTAGCGGGAGATTCAATGAGCAGTTCTTC
CASSHPSGRFNEQFF
>TRBV2|NA|TRBJ2-6|NA
TGTGCCAGCAGTGCCGGCAGCTCTGGGGCCAACGTCCTGACTTTC
CASSAGSSGANVLTF
>TRBV5-1|TRBD2|TRBJ2-3|NA
TGCGCCAGCAGCACGGGACTAGGGGGTAATTCCGCCTCTGATACGCAGTATTTT
CASSTGLGGNSASDTQYF
>TRBV2|NA|TRBJ2-7|NA
TGTGCCAGCAGTACGACATACGAGCAGTACTTC
CASSTTYEQYF
>TRBV5-1|TRBD1|TRBJ2-2|NA
TGCGCCAGCAGCTCTGGGACAGGGGCACTGTTTTTT
CASSSGTGALFF
>TRBV4-2|TRBD2|TRBJ2-2|NA
TGTGCCAGCAGCCAAGAGCTGCCTAGCGGGGGGAGGTACACCGGGGAGCTGTTTTTT
CASSQELPSGGRYTGELFF
>TRBV30|NA|TRBJ2-1|NA
TGTGCCTGGAGCAATGAGGATGAGCAGTTCTTC
CAWSNEDEQFF
>TRBV10-3|NA|TRBJ1-2|NA
TGTGCCATCAGCCAGGACAGTCTATATGGCTACACCTTC
CAISQDSLYGYTF
>TRBV10-3|TRBD2|TRBJ2-1|NA
TGTGCCATCGGACTAGCGGTTAATGAGCAGTTCTTC
CAIGLAVNEQFF
>TRBV20-1|NA|TRBJ2-3|few
TGCAGTGCTAGAGATGGAGATACGCAGTATTTT
CSARDGDTQYF
>TRBV4-3|TRBD2|TRBJ2-7|once
TGCGCCAGCAGCCAGACCCAGGGCGGGGAGGGCCTCCACGAGCAGTACTTC
CASSQTQGGEGLHEQYF
>TRBV9|NA|TRBJ2-2|NA
TGTGCCAGCAGCGCACTAGTCGTCGGGGAGCTGTTTTTT
CASSALVVGELFF
>TRBV6-1|TRBD1|TRBJ1-1|NA
TGTGCCAGCAGCAGACAGGGAATGAACACTGAAGCTTTCTTT
CASSRQGMNTEAFF
>TRBV7-2|NA|TRBJ1-2|NA
TGTGCCAGCAGCTTACACCAACAGGGAACCTATGGCTACACCTTC
CASSLHQQGTYGYTF
>TRBV19|NA|TRBJ1-1|NA
TGTGCCAGTAGTATCCTGGGGGCGAGCACTGAAGCTTTCTTT
CASSILGASTEAFF
>TRBV5-1|NA|TRBJ2-5|NA
TGCGCCAGCACCCCCCAAGGGCCCGAGACCCAGTACTTC
CASTPQGPETQYF
>TRBV5-4|NA|TRBJ2-7|few
TGTGCCAGCAGCTTGCGAAGTGGGGGATACGAGCAGTACTTC
CASSLRSGGYEQYF
>TRBV6-5|TRBD1|TRBJ2-7|NA
TGTGCCAGCAGTTACCGGGACAGGGGGTGGTACGAGCAGTACTTC
CASSYRDRGWYEQYF